One and the same sample provided the 24 T cell receptor beta chains below, sequenced in a study of T cell responses to AZD1222 COVID-19 vaccine. Clones were read by immunoSEQ multiplex PCR, and TCRdb kept only the in-frame ones, dropping some. The data contain 100,000 to 150,000 clones, 70% to 90% of them singletons. The material sequenced was peripheral blood, taken on day 0 of AZD1222 vaccination. The receptor source for this set is an adult in good health.

The rearrangement uses TRBV5-4 and TRBJ1-1; D is unclear. Between the trimmed V and J ends, which lost 1 base and 0 bases, there was a span of 10 bases. The CDR3 has 15 residues. The germline CDR1 and CDR2 sequences are SGHNT and YYREEE (reference sequence). CDR3 region: CASSLMARMNTEAFF. CDR3 in DNA: TGTGCCAGCAGCTTGATGGCCAGGATGAACACTGAAGCTTTCTTT.

The V gene is TRBV6-5, the J gene TRBJ2-3; 9 bases are a match to TRBD2. The length of the CDR3 is 14 residues. Germline V lookup: CDR1 MNHEY, CDR2 SVGAGI. V lost 6 bases to trimming and J lost 1 base; unmatched junction nucleotides: 2. The CDR3: CASSRTSGTDTQYF. CDR3 in DNA: TGTGCCAGCAGCCGGACTAGCGGCACAGATACGCAGTATTTT.

The rearrangement uses TRBV6-4 and TRBJ1-5, with D unclear. Per germline, CDR1 MRHNA and CDR2 SNTAGT. This CDR3 has 13 residues. V lost 4 bases and J lost 0, with 4 bases in between. CDR3 nucleotides: TGTGCCAGCAGTGCGGATAGCAATCAGCCCCAGCATTTT. It codes for CASSADSNQPQHF.

The chain recombines TRBV5-5 with TRBJ1-5, with D possibly being TRBD1 (5 bases). V was trimmed by 0 bases and J by 2 bases, leaving 9 bases between them. This CDR3 is 15 amino acids long. The V gene's germline CDR1 is SGHKS and CDR2 YYEKEE (reference sequence). The CDR3 spells CASSLGDAGNQPQHF. The CDR3 coding sequence is TGTGCCAGCAGCTTGGGGGACGCCGGCAATCAGCCCCAGCATTTT. The full variable domain, in which reference TRBV5-5 and TRBJ1-5 provide the parts outside the CDR3, is DAGVTQSPTHLIKTRGQQVTLRCSPISGHKSVSWYQQVLGQGPQFIFQYYEKEERGRGNFPDRFSARQFPNYSSELNVNALLLGDSALYLCASSLGDAGNQPQHFGDGTRLSIL.

The chain carries TRBV28 and TRBJ2-7; TRBD1 aligns across 11 bases. Germline CDR1 MDHEN, CDR2 SYDVKM. The junction had 7 bases not matched to a gene; V was cut back by 5 bases and J by 4 bases. This CDR3 spans 15 amino acids. The CDR3 protein is CASSGSDRGLYEQYF. The CDR3 DNA is TGTGCCAGCAGTGGATCGGACAGGGGGCTATACGAGCAGTACTTC.

This sequence joins TRBV7-2 and TRBJ2-7; no clear D gene. The V and J ends lost 2 bases and 4 bases respectively, with 3 bases between them. Germline V lookup: CDR1 SGHTA, CDR2 FQGNSA. This CDR3 region has 11 residues. The CDR3 sequence: CASSLNYEQYF. CDR3 DNA sequence: TGTGCCAGCAGCTTAAATTACGAGCAGTACTTC.

The chain links TRBV30 to TRBJ2-1; D not resolved. V dropped 3 bases and J dropped 7 bases, with 10 bases sitting between them. The V gene's germline CDR1 is GTSNPN and CDR2 SVGIG (reference sequence). This CDR3 region has 12 residues. CDR3 residues: CAWSPSPNEQFF. The CDR3 DNA sequence: TGTGCCTGGAGCCCCTCTCCTAATGAGCAGTTCTTC.

The chain recombines TRBV19 with TRBJ1-1; a possible D gene is TRBD1 (5 bases). CDR1 is LNHDA and CDR2 is SQIVND in the germline V gene (reference sequence). CDR3 size: 14 residues. Trimming shortened V by 7 bases and J by 10 bases, and 22 bases separated the two germline ends. The CDR3 loop is CASTPSPQGPLAFF. CDR3 in DNA: TGTGCCAGTACCCCTAGCCCTCAGGGCCCATTAGCTTTCTTT.

The chain employs TRBV19 and TRBJ2-7; D gene unclear. The V end lost 3 bases, the J end lost 1 base, and 13 bases lay between the germline ends. Germline CDR1 LNHDA, CDR2 SQIVND (reference sequence). The CDR3 contains 15 residues. This CDR3 is CASSIYYGTSYEQYF. The CDR3, as DNA: TGTGCCAGTAGTATTTATTACGGCACGTCCTACGAGCAGTACTTC.

The CDR3 nucleotides are TGTGCCAGCAGCTTGACAGGGGGGGCCTACGAGCAGTACTTC. The encoded protein is CASSLTGGAYEQYF. V and J are TRBV11-3 and TRBJ2-7; the match to TRBD1 covers 9 bases. Germline V CDR1 and CDR2: SGHNT, YENEEA. CDR3 length: 14 residues. V was pared by 3 bases and J by 2 bases, with 2 bases of the junction left unmatched.

The V gene is TRBV4-3, the J gene TRBJ2-1; D gene uncertain. The CDR3 loop spans 15 amino acids. CDR1 LGHNA and CDR2 YSLEER come from the germline V gene. V lost 0 bases and J lost 2, with 8 bases in between. In nucleotides, the CDR3 is TGCGCCAGCAGCCAAGAGCGCCTAGCCTACAATGAGCAGTTCTTC. Residues: CASSQERLAYNEQFF.

The chain is built from TRBV4-1 and TRBJ2-4, with 8 positions matching TRBD1. The CDR3 length is 15 residues. Unmatched junction bases numbered 3, after V lost 4 bases and J lost 1 base. Looked up from germline, CDR1 is MGHRA and CDR2 is YSYEKL. CDR3 sequence reads: CASSPGQGAKNIQYF. The DNA of the CDR3 is TGCGCCAGCAGCCCAGGACAGGGTGCCAAAAACATTCAGTACTTC.

This chain links TRBV7-9 with TRBJ2-7; TRBD1 aligns across 7 bases. There are 16 residues in the CDR3. In germline, CDR1 is SEHNR, CDR2 FQNEAQ (reference sequence). V dropped 4 bases and J dropped 2; count of bases not matched to a gene: 11. The CDR3 region has the DNA TGTGCCAGCAGCTCTCGGTCGGGACAGAACCCCTACGAGCAGTACTTC. It codes for CASSSRSGQNPYEQYF. Based on the CDR3 plus reference TRBV7-9 and TRBJ2-7, the full variable domain is DTGVSQNPRHKITKRGQNVTFRCDPISEHNRLYWYRQTLGQGPEFLTYFQNEAQLEKSRLLSDRFSAERPKGSFSTLEIQRTEQGDSAMYLCASSSRSGQNPYEQYFGPGTRLTVT.

The chain is built from TRBV18 and TRBJ2-7; 10 positions agree with TRBD1. The CDR3 has 17 residues. V trimming: 3 bases; J trimming: 3 bases; junction bases outside the gene matches: 11. The germline gives CDR1 KGHSH, CDR2 LQKENI. The CDR3 is CASSPPDRGQSIYEQYF. The DNA for the CDR3 is TGTGCCAGCTCACCCCCCGACAGGGGGCAATCGATCTACGAGCAGTACTTC.

The chain uses TRBV6-4 and TRBJ1-1, with no clear D. This CDR3 has 14 amino acids. Per germline, CDR1 MRHNA and CDR2 SNTAGT. Trimming pared 1 base from V and 4 bases from J, leaving 10 bases between. The CDR3, as DNA: TGTGCCAGCAGTGACTGGGCATTCGGCACTGAAGCTTTCTTT. It encodes CASSDWAFGTEAFF.

J is TRBJ1-1 and V is TRBV6-2 or TRBV6-3; D is unclear. V dropped 6 bases and J dropped 0 bases, with 11 bases sitting between them. Germline V gene data show CDR1 as MNHEY and CDR2 as SVGEGT. The CDR3 spans 14 residues. Written as DNA, the CDR3 is TGTGCCAGCAGCCGCAAAAGGGTGAACACTGAAGCTTTCTTT. Its protein is CASSRKRVNTEAFF.

The chain recombines TRBV6-5 with TRBJ2-3; no clear D gene. The CDR3 length is 16 residues. Trimming removed 0 bases from V and 1 base from J, with 11 bases in between. Germline assignment: CDR1 MNHEY and CDR2 SVGAGI. The CDR3: CASSYSSHVRTDTQYF. The CDR3 DNA sequence: TGTGCCAGCAGTTACTCGTCCCACGTCCGCACAGATACGCAGTATTTT.

This clone was seen a handful of times. The CDR3 DNA is TGTGCCAGCAGCGGACAGGGGGGCTACGAGCAGTACTTC. The encoded protein is CASSGQGGYEQYF. The chain carries TRBV12-3 or TRBV12-4 and TRBJ2-7, with 10 positions matching TRBD1. The CDR3 loop spans 13 amino acids. V gave up 6 bases and J gave up 3 bases; unmatched junction bases: 2.

CDR3 amino acids: CAWSVGQGDSPLHF. CDR3 nucleotide sequence: TGTGCCTGGAGTGTAGGGCAGGGCGATTCACCCCTCCACTTT. This chain connects TRBV30 to TRBJ1-6; perhaps TRBD1 as D (5 bases). V was shortened by 0 bases and J by 8 bases, with 11 bases between the two germline ends. CDR3 length: 14 amino acids. Germline CDR1 and CDR2: GTSNPN and SVGIG (reference sequence).

This chain links TRBV2 with TRBJ2-3; 15 bases map to TRBD2. V shed 1 base and J 5 bases; nucleotides not matched to a gene: 7. Germline V gene sequence: CDR1 SNHLY, CDR2 FYNNEI. The CDR3 consists of 18 residues. Here the CDR3 reads CASSEEGLAGGWLDTQYF. In nucleotides, the CDR3 is TGTGCCAGCAGTGAAGAGGGACTAGCGGGAGGCTGGTTAGATACGCAGTATTTT.

J is TRBJ2-1 and V is TRBV7-9; 9 bases agree with TRBD2. V was pared by 3 bases and J by 10 bases, with 7 bases of the junction left unmatched. The CDR3 consists of 14 residues. Germline V CDR1 and CDR2: SEHNR, FQNEAQ (reference sequence). Here the CDR3 reads CASSFGLAIGEQFF. CDR3 bases: TGTGCCAGCAGCTTCGGACTAGCGATCGGAGAGCAGTTCTTC.

This rearrangement joins TRBV3-1 (or the pseudogene TRBV3-2) to TRBJ2-3, with D perhaps TRBD2 (6 bases). V lost 1 base and J lost 5, with 13 bases in between. The CDR3 loop spans 15 amino acids. Germline loops: CDR1 LGHDT, CDR2 YNNKEL (reference sequence). This CDR3 is CASSQVATRVDTQYF. The DNA for the CDR3 is TGTGCCAGCAGCCAAGTCGCGACTAGGGTAGATACGCAGTATTTT.

The chain employs TRBV10-3 and TRBJ2-7; D uncertain. Per germline, CDR1 ENHRY and CDR2 SYGVKD. V lost 5 bases, J lost 4 bases, and 9 bases lay in between. The CDR3 contains 12 residues. CDR3 sequence reads: CAISPTVYEQYF. CDR3 coding DNA: TGTGCCATCAGTCCAACGGTGTACGAGCAGTACTTC.

The chain combines TRBV5-1 with TRBJ2-4, with TRBD2 matching 15 bases. Germline V gene sequence: CDR1 SGHRS, CDR2 YFSETQ. Trimming cost V 3 bases and J 0 bases; bases outside gene matches: 4. The CDR3 sequence is 18 residues long. The CDR3 sequence: CASSSGLAGGIAKNIQYF. CDR3 nucleotides: TGCGCCAGCAGCTCCGGACTAGCGGGGGGGATAGCCAAAAACATTCAGTACTTC. Drawing the rest from reference TRBV5-1 and TRBJ2-4, the complete variable domain is KAGVTQTPRYLIKTRGQQVTLSCSPISGHRSVSWYQQTPGQGLQFLFEYFSETQRNKGNFPGRFSGRQFSNSRSEMNVSTLELGDSALYLCASSSGLAGGIAKNIQYFGAGTRLSVL.